This entry describes one T cell receptor (beta chain). What it recognizes is unknown. This record belongs to a study of Ad26.COV2.S vaccination and SARS-CoV-2 variants. Whole-study findings and limits: Spike-specific TCR breadth in vaccine recipients exceeded that seen in placebo recipients.

V lost 1 base and J 10 bases, leaving 14 bases between the germline ends. This CDR3 has 15 residues. CDR1 and CDR2 (germline): SGHAT, FQNNGV. The treatment: approximately 18 received Ad26.COV2.S at low or high dose, single or two shots; 5 received placebo; per-sample allocation not given. Specimens were obtained on day 63 following the first vaccine or placebo injection. An 18-55-year-old adult in Boston served as donor. The table came from immunoSEQ multiplex PCR; TCRdb's copy has only in-frame clones and leaves some out. The sample carries hundreds of thousands of clones, 88% recorded once. The receptor comes from a person aged 18-60 years who received the Ad26.COV2.S COVID-19 vaccine or a placebo. The input for sequencing was peripheral blood, taken in a trial of Ad26.COV2.S vaccine versus placebo. The gene calls are TRBV11-2 and TRBJ1-6; no definite D call. The CDR3 DNA reads as TGTGCCAGCAGCTTAGTGTGGAGCCAGGCCTCACCCCTCCACTTT. This encodes CASSLVWSQASPLHF.